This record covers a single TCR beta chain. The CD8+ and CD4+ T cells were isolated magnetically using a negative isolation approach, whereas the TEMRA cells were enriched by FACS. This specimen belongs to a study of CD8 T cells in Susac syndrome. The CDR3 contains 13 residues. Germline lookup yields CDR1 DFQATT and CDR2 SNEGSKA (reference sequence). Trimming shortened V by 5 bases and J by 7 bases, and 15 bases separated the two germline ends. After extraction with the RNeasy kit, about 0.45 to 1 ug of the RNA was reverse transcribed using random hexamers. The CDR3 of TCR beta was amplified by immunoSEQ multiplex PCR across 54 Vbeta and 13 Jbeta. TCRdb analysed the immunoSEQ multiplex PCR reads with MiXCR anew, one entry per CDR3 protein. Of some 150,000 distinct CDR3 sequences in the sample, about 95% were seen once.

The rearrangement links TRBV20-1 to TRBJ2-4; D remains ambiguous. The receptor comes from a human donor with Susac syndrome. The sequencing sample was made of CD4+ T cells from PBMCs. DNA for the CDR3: TGCAGTGCTTCCTCCTCGGGTGTGAACATTCAGTACTTC. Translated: CSASSSGVNIQYF.